The rows below give T cell receptor beta chains drawn from one sample of a study of T cells of healthy individuals. MiXCR, run by TCRdb on the 5' RACE reads, gives a single entry per CDR3 protein. The profile shows around 98,000 distinct CDR3 sequences, roughly 18% of them singletons. All receptors derive from a human donor in good health. Each CDR3 is given with its conserved first and last residue. A D gene is named only where the DNA matches it firmly. Clone size is shown for a subset of rows, as once, few, many or a class of expanded clone.

clone_size d_call j_call v_call cdr3_nt cdr3_aa
many TRBD1 TRBJ2-1 TRBV5-1 TGCGCCAGCAGCTTACTTGGGACAGGGAGTTACAATGAGCAGTTCTTC CASSLLGTGSYNEQFF
NA TRBD1 TRBJ2-7 TRBV5-1 TGCGCCAGCAGCTCGACAGGGGGCAACTACGAGCAGTACTTC CASSSTGGNYEQYF
many TRBD1 TRBJ1-1 TRBV20-1 TGCAGTGCTAGAGATGGAGGACAGGGGAACACTGAAGCTTTCTTT CSARDGGQGNTEAFF
few NA TRBJ2-3 TRBV15 TGTGCCACCAGCAATGGCGGGACCTCCACAGATACGCAGTATTTT CATSNGGTSTDTQYF
few NA TRBJ2-4 TRBV7-9 TGTGCCAGCAGCTCTGGGACGGGGAGAGCCAAAAACATTCAGTACTTC CASSSGTGRAKNIQYF
NA NA TRBJ2-5 TRBV4-1 TGCGCCAGCAGCCAAGGAGTCCGGTTACAAGAGACCCAGTACTTC CASSQGVRLQETQYF
few NA TRBJ2-1 TRBV20-1 TGCAGTGCTAGCCGCCTATTGAGCGGCCCCAGCTCCTACAATGAGCAGTTCTTC CSASRLLSGPSSYNEQFF
NA NA TRBJ1-6 TRBV6-5 TGTGCCAGCACCTCCACTAATTCACCCCTCCACTTT CASTSTNSPLHF
many TRBD2 TRBJ2-1 TRBV7-2 TGTGCCAGCAGTTTAGCGGGGGGGCCCTACAATGAGCAGTTCTTC CASSLAGGPYNEQFF
few NA TRBJ2-7 TRBV7-9 TGTGCCAGCAGCGACGACAGAGGCTTCAACGAGCAGTACTTC CASSDDRGFNEQYF
NA NA TRBJ2-1 TRBV3-2 TGTGCCAGCAGCCAAGAATGGGGAACTTCGAACAATGAGCAGTTCTTC CASSQEWGTSNNEQFF
few NA TRBJ2-1 TRBV6-5 TGTGCCAGCAGTTCCCCGGTCCAAAATGAGCAGTTCTTC CASSSPVQNEQFF
NA TRBD1 TRBJ1-5 TRBV7-2 TGTGCCAGCAGCTCGAGCACAGGGGGGGCCCAGCATTTT CASSSSTGGAQHF
NA NA TRBJ2-2 TRBV6-6 TGTGCCAGCAGTTACTCGACCATCACCGGGGAGCTGTTTTTT CASSYSTITGELFF
few TRBD1 TRBJ1-6 TRBV6-1 TGTGCCAGCAGTGAAGGACAGGGAAATTCACCCCTCCACTTT CASSEGQGNSPLHF
many TRBD1 TRBJ1-1 TRBV7-9 TGTGCCAGCAGCGTTAGGACAGGGGGCCGCACTGAAGCTTTCTTT CASSVRTGGRTEAFF
few TRBD2 TRBJ2-3 TRBV4-1 TGCGCCAGCAGCCAATATAGCGGGAGACGGACAGATACGCAGTATTTT CASSQYSGRRTDTQYF
many NA TRBJ2-7 TRBV7-9 TGTGCCAGCAGCGTAGACGGGAACTCCTACGAGCAGTACTTC CASSVDGNSYEQYF
NA TRBD2 TRBJ2-3 TRBV10-3 TGTGCCATCAGTGATGCCAGCGGGGGCATAACAGATACGCAGTATTTT CAISDASGGITDTQYF
many NA TRBJ1-2 TRBV27 TGTGCCAGCAGTTTATCTTTAGGTAGCAGCTATGGCTACACCTTC CASSLSLGSSYGYTF
NA NA TRBJ1-4 TRBV29-1 TGCAGCGTGCCCGACCGAGCAACTAATGAAAAACTGTTTTTT CSVPDRATNEKLFF
NA NA TRBJ1-1 TRBV20-1 TGCAGTGCTAACCAGATCGTTCTGAGAACTGAAGCTTTCTTT CSANQIVLRTEAFF
many TRBD2 TRBJ2-5 TRBV20-1 TGCAGTGCTAGGACTAGCGGGGCCCCGGGGACCCAGTACTTC CSARTSGAPGTQYF
few NA TRBJ2-1 TRBV4-3 TGCGCCAGCAGCGTCCGGGACTCCCGCTCTGAGCAGTTCTTC CASSVRDSRSEQFF
NA TRBD2 TRBJ2-7 TRBV9 TGTGCCAGCAGCCCACATTCTAGCGGGGAAACCTACGAGCAGTACTTC CASSPHSSGETYEQYF
few NA TRBJ2-3 TRBV28 TGTGCCAGCAGCCTGCCAGGGCAATCAGATACGCAGTATTTT CASSLPGQSDTQYF
few NA TRBJ2-7 TRBV7-2 TGTGCCAGCAGCTCGGTACCCGCGGGGTTTAGCTCCTACGAGCAGTACTTC CASSSVPAGFSSYEQYF
once TRBD1 TRBJ1-1 TRBV27 TGTGCCAGCAGTACGGGACAGGGGTGGGGCACTGAAGCTTTCTTT CASSTGQGWGTEAFF
many NA TRBJ1-2 TRBV28 TGTGCCAGCAGGGTGTACGACTATGGCTACACCTTC CASRVYDYGYTF
few TRBD1 TRBJ1-3 TRBV12-3/TRBV12-4 TGTGCCAGCAGTCCCGGGACAGGGATATCTGGAAACACCATATATTTT CASSPGTGISGNTIYF
NA NA TRBJ2-7 TRBV7-9 TGTGCCAGCAGACGGGACACGACTGAATACGAGCAGTACTTC CASRRDTTEYEQYF
many NA TRBJ2-3 TRBV6-2/TRBV6-3 TGTGCCAGCAGTTACAGGGACACAGATACGCAGTATTTT CASSYRDTDTQYF